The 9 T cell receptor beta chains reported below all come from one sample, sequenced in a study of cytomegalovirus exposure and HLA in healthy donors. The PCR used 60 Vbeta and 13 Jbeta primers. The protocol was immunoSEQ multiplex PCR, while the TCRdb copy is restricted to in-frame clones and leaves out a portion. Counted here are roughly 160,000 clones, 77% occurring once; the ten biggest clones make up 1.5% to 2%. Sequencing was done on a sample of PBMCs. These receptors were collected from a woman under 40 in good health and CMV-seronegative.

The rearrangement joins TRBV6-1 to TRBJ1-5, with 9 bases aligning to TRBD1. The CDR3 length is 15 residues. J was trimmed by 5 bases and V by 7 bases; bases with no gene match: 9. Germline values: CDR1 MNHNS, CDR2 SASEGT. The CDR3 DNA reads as TGTGCCAGCATTCGAACAGGGGGCCGTGATCAGCCCCAGCATTTT. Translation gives CASIRTGGRDQPQHF.

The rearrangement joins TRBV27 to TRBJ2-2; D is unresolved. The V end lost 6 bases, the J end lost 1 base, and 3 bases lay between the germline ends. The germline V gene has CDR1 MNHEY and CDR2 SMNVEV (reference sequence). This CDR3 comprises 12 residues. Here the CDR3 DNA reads TGTGCCAGCAGCTGGAACACCGGGGAGCTGTTTTTT. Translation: CASSWNTGELFF.

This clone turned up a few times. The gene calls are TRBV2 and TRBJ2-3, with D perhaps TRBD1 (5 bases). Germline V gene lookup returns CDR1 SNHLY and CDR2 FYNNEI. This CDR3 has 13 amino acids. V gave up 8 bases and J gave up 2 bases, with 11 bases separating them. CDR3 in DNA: TGTGCCAGCGATCAGGGCTCCACAGATACGCAGTATTTT. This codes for CASDQGSTDTQYF.

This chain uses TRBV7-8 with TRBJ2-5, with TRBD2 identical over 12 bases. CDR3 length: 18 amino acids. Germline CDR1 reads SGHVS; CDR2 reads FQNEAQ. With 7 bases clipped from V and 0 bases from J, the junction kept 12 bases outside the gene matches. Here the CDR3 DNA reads TGTGCCAGCACCAAAGTGGCTAGCGGGGGGGAGGACCAAGAGACCCAGTACTTC. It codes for CASTKVASGGEDQETQYF.

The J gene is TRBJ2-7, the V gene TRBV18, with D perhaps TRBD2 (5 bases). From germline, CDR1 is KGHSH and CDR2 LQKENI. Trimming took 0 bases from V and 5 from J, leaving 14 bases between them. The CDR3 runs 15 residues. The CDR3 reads CASSPPLGVRNEQYF. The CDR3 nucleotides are TGTGCCAGCTCACCACCGTTGGGAGTGAGAAACGAGCAGTACTTC.

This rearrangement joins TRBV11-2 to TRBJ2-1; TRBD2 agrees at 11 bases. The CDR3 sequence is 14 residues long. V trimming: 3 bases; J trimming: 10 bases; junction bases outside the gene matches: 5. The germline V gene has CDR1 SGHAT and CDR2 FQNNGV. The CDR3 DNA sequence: TGTGCCAGCAGCTTTAGCGGGGGGGCTTGGGAGCAGTTCTTC. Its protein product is CASSFSGGAWEQFF. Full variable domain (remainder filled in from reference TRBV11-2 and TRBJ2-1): EAGVAQSPRYKIIEKRQSVAFWCNPISGHATLYWYQQILGQGPKLLIQFQNNGVVDDSQLPKDRFSAERLKGVDSTLKIQPAKLEDSAVYLCASSFSGGAWEQFFGPGTRLTVL.

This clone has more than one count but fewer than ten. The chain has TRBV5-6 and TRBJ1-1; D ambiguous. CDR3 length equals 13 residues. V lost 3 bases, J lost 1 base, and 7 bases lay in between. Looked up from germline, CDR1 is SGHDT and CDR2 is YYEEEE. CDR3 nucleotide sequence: TGTGCCAGCAGCTCCCCCGGGAACACTGAAGCTTTCTTT. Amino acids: CASSSPGNTEAFF.

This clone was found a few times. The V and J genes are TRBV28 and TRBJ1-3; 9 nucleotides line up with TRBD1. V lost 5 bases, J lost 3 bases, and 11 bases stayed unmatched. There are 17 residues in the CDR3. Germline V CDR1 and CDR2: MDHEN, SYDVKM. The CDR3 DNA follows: TGTGCCAGCAGTCTGACCGGGACAGGGACTTTTGGAAACACCATATATTTT. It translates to CASSLTGTGTFGNTIYF.

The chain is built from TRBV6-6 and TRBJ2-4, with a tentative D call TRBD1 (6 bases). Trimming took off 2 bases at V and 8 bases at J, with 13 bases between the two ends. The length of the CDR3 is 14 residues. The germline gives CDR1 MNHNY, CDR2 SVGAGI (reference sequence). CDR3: CASSYLTEGDIQYF. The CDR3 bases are TGTGCCAGCAGTTACCTGACAGAGGGGGACATTCAGTACTTC.